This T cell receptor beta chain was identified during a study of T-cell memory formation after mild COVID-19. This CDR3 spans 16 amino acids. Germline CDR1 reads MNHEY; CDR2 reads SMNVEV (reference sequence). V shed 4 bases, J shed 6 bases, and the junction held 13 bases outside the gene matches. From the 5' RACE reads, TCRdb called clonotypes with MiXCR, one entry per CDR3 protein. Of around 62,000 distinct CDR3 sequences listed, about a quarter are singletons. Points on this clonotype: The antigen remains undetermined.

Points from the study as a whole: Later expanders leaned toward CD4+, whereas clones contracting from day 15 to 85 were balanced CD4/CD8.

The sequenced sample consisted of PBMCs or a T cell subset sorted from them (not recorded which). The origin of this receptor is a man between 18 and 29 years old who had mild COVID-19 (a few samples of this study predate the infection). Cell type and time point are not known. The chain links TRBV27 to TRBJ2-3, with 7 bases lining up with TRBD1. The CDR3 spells CASSSLGEGAVDTQYF. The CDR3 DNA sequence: TGTGCCAGCAGTTCCCTCGGAGAGGGGGCGGTTGATACGCAGTATTTT.